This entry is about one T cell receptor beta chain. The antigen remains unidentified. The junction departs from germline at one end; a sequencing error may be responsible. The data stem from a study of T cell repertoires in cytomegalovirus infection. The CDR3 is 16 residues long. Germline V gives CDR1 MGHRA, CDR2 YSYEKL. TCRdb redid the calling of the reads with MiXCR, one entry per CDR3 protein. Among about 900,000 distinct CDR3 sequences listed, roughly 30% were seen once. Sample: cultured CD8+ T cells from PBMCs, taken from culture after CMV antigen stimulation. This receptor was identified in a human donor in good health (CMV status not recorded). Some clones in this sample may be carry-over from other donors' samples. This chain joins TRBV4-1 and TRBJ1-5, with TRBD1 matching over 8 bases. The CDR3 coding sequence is TGCGCCAGCAGCCAAGGCGGGTGGACAGGGAATCAGCCCCAGCGTTTT. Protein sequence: CASSQGGWTGNQPQRF.